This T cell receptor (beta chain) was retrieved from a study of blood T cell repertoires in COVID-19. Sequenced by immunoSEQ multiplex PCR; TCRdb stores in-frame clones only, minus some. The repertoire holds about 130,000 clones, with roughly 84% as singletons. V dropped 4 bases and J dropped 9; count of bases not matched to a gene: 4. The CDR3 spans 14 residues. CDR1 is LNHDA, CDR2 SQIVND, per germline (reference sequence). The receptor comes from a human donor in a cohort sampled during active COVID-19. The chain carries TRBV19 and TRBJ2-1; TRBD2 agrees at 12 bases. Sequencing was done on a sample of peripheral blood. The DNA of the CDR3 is TGTGCCAGTAGTAAACTAGCGGGGGGCTCTGAGCAGTTCTTC. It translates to CASSKLAGGSEQFF.